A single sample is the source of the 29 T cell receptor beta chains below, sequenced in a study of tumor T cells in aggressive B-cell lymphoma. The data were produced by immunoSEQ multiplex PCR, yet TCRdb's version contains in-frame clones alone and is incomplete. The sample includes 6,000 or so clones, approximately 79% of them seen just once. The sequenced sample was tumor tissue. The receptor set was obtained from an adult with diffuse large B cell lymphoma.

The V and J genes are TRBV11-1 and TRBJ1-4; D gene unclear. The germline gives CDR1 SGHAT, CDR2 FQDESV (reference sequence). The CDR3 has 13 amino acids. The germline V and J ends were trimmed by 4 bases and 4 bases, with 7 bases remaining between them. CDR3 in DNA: TGTGCCAGCAGCTCGGGGAGTAATGAAAAACTGTTTTTT. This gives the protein CASSSGSNEKLFF. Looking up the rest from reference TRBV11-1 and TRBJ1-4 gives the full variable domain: EAEVAQSPRYKITEKSQAVAFWCDPISGHATLYWYRQILGQGPELLVQFQDESVVDDSQLPKDRFSAERLKGVDSTLKIQPAELGDSAMYLCASSSGSNEKLFFGSGTQLSVL.

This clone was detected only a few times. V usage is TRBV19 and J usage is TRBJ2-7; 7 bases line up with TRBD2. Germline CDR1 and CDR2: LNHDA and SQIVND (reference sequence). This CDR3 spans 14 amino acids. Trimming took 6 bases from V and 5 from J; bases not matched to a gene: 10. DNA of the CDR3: TGTGCCAGTAGCCCGGGACTACTTCTGGACGAGCAGTACTTC. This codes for CASSPGLLLDEQYF.

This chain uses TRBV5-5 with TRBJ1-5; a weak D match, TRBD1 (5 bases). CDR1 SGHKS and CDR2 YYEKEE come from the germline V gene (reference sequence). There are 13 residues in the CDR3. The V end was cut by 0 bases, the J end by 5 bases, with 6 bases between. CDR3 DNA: TGTGCCAGCAGCTTGGGCAGGGATCAGCCCCAGCATTTT. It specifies CASSLGRDQPQHF.

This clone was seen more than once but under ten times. CDR3 DNA sequence: TGTGCCAGCAGTTTATTGCCGGGACAGGGATCCTACGAGCAGTACTTC. This encodes CASSLLPGQGSYEQYF. The chain uses TRBV27 and TRBJ2-7, with 9 bases aligning to TRBD1. The CDR3 is made up of 16 amino acids. The trim removed 1 base at V and 1 base at J, leaving 5 bases unmatched. CDR1 and CDR2 from the germline V gene are MNHEY and SMNVEV (reference sequence).

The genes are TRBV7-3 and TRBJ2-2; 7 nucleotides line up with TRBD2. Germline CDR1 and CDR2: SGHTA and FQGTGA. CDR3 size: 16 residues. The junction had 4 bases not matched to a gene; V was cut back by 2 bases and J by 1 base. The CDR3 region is CASSLFASGNTGELFF. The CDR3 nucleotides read TGTGCCAGCAGCTTATTCGCTAGCGGGAACACCGGGGAGCTGTTTTTT.

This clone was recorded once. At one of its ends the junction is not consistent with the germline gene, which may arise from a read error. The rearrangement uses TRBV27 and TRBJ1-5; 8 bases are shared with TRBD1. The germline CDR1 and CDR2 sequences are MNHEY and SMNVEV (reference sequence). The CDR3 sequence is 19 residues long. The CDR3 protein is CASSFGDRGTLRRNQLQHF. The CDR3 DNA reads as TGTGCCAGCAGTTTCGGAGACAGGGGAACTCTTAGACGCAATCAGCTCCAGCATTTT.

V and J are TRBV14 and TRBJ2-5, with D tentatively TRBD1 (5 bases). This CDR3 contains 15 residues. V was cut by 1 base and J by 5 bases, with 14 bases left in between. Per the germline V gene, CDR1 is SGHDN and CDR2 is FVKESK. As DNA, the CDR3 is TGTGCCAGCAGCCAAGGTAGACAGTCGTGGGAGACCCAGTACTTC. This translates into CASSQGRQSWETQYF.

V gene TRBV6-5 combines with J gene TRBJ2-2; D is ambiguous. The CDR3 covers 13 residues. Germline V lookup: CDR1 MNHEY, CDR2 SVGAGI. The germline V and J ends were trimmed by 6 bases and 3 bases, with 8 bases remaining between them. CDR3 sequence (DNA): TGTGCCAGCAGCCCCGAGGACACCGGGGAGCTGTTTTTT. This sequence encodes CASSPEDTGELFF.

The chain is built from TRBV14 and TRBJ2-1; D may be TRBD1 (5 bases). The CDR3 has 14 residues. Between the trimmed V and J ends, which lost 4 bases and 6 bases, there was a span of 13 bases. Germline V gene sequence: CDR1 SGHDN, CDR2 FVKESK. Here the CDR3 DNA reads TGTGCCAGCAGCCGACAGCAGACCTTCAATGAGCAGTTCTTC. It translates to CASSRQQTFNEQFF.

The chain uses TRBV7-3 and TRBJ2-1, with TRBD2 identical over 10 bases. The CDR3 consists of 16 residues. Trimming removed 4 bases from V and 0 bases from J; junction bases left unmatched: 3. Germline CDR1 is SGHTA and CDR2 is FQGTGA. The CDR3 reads CASSSSSGSSYNEQFF. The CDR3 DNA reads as TGTGCCAGCAGCTCCTCTAGCGGGAGCTCCTACAATGAGCAGTTCTTC.

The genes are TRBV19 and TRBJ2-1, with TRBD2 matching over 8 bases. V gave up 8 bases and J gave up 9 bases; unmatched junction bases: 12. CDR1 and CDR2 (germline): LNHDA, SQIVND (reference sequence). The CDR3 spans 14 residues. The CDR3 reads CASSRGLAFREQFF. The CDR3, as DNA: TGTGCCAGTTCTAGAGGACTAGCATTTCGTGAGCAGTTCTTC.

The DNA for the CDR3 is TGTGCCGTAAGGGGGAGCTCCTACGAGCAGTACTTC. This encodes CAVRGSSYEQYF. The chain uses TRBV10-3 and TRBJ2-7, with D possibly matching TRBD1 (6 bases). This CDR3 is built from 12 residues. The germline V and J ends were trimmed by 11 bases and 0 bases, with 11 bases remaining between them. The germline V gene encodes CDR1 ENHRY and CDR2 SYGVKD.

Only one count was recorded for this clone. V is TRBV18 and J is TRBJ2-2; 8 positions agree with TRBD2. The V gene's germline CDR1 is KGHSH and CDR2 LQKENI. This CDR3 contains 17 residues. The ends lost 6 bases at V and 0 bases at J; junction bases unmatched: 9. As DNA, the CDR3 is TGTGCCAGCTCGGCTGTACTAGCGGATGCGAACACCGGGGAGCTGTTTTTT. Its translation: CASSAVLADANTGELFF.

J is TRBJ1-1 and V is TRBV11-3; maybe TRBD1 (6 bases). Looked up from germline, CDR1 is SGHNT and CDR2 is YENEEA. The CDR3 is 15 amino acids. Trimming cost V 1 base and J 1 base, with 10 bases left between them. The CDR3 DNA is TGTGCCAGCAGCTTAGGGCAACAGGGGAACACTGAAGCTTTCTTT. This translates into CASSLGQQGNTEAFF.

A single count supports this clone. The CDR3 DNA sequence: TGTGCCAGCAGTCGACCGGGGGAGACCCAGTACTTC. It encodes CASSRPGETQYF. The V gene is TRBV9, the J gene TRBJ2-5, with a tentative D call TRBD2 (5 bases). This CDR3 comprises 12 residues. Deletions cut 5 bases from V and 5 bases from J, with 10 bases between. Per germline, CDR1 SGDLS and CDR2 YYNGEE.

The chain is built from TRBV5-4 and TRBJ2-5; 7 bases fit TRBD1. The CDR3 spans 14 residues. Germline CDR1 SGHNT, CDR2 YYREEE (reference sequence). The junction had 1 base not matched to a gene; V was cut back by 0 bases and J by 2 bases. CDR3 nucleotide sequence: TGTGCCAGCAGCTTGGCAGGGGGACAAGAGACCCAGTACTTC. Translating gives CASSLAGGQETQYF.

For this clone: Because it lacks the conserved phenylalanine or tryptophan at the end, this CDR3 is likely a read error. The CDR3 bases are TGTGCCAGCAGCCCGGCCTCGGTTCAGCGCCCTATAGCCAAAAACATTCAGTACCTC. This translates into CASSPASVQRPIAKNIQYL. The chain is built from TRBV7-8 and TRBJ2-4; D is unresolved. CDR1 SGHVS and CDR2 FQNEAQ come from the germline V gene. CDR3 length: 19 residues. V was pared by 5 bases and J by 0 bases, with 23 bases between.

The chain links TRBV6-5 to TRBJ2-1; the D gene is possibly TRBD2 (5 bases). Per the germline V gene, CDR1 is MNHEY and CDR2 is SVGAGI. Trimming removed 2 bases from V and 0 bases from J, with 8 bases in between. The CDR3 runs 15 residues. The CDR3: CASSYRESSYNEQFF. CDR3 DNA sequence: TGTGCCAGCAGTTACAGGGAGAGCTCCTACAATGAGCAGTTCTTC.

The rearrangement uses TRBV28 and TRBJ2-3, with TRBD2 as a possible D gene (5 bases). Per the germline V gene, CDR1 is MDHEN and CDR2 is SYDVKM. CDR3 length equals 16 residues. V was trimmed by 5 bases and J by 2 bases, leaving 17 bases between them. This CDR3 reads CASSPFGSGNTDTQYF. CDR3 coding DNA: TGTGCCAGCAGTCCTTTTGGGAGCGGTAACACAGATACGCAGTATTTT.

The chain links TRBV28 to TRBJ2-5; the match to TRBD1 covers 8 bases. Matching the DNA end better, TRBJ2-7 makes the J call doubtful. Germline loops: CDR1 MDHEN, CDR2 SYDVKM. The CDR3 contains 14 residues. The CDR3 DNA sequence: TGTGCCAGCAGTAAAGGGACAGGAAGCAACGAGCAGTACTTC. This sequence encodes CASSKGTGSNEQYF.

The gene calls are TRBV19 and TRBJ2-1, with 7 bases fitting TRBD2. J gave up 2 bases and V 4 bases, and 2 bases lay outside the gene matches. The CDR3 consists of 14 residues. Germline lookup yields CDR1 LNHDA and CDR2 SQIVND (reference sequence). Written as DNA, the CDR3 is TGTGCCAGTAGTAGCGGGAGTACCTACAATGAGCAGTTCTTC. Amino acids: CASSSGSTYNEQFF. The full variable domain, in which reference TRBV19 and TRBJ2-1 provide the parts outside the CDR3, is DGGITQSPKYLFRKEGQNVTLSCEQNLNHDAMYWYRQDPGQGLRLIYYSQIVNDFQKGDIAEGYSVSREKKESFPLTVTSAQKNPTAFYLCASSSGSTYNEQFFGPGTRLTVL.

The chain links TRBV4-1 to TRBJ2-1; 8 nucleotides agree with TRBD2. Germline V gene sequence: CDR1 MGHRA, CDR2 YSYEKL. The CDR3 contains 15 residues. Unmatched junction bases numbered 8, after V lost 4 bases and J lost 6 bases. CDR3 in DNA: TGCGCCAGCAGCCTCACCGGGACTAGAAGCAATGAGCAGTTCTTC. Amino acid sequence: CASSLTGTRSNEQFF.

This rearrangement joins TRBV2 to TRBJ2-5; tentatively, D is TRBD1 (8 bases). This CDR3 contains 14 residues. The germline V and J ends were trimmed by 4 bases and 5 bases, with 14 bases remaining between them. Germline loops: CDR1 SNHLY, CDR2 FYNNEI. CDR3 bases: TGTGCCAGCAGTGGCGACAGGGGAGGGGAGACCCAGTACTTC. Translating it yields CASSGDRGGETQYF.

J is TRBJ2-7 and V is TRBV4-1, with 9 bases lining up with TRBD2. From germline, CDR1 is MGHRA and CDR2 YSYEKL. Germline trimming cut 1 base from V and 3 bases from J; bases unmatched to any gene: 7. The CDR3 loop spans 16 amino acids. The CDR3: CASSQGAGLASYEQYF. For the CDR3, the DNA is TGCGCCAGCAGCCAAGGAGCTGGACTAGCGAGCTACGAGCAGTACTTC.

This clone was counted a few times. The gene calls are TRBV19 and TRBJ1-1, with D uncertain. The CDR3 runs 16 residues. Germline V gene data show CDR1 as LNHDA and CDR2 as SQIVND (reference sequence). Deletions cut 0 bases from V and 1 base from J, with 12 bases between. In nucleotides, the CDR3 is TGTGCCAGTAGTATAGACGCGGTTGGGTGGAACACTGAAGCTTTCTTT. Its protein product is CASSIDAVGWNTEAFF.

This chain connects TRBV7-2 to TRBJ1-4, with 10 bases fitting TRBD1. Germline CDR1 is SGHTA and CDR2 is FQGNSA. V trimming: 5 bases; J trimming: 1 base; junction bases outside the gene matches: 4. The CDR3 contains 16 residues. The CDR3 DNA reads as TGTGCCAGCAGCCGACAGGGGGCGAAAACTAATGAAAAACTGTTTTTT. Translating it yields CASSRQGAKTNEKLFF.

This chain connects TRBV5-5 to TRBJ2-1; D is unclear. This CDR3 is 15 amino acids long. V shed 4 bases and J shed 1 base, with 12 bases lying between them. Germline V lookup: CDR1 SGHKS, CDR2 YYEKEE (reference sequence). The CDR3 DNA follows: TGTGCCAGCAGCCCTTCACTTCTTTCCTACAATGAGCAGTTCTTC. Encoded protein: CASSPSLLSYNEQFF.

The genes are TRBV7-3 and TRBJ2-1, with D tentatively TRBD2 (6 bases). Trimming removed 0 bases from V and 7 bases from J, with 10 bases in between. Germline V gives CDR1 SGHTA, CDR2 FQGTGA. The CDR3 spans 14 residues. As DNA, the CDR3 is TGTGCCAGCAGCTTAACTCCCGGGAGAAATGAGCAGTTCTTC. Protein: CASSLTPGRNEQFF. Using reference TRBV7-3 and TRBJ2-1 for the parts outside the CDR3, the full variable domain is GAGVSQTPSNKVTEKGKYVELRCDPISGHTALYWYRQSLGQGPEFLIYFQGTGAADDSGLPNDRFFAVRPEGSVSTLKIQRTERGDSAVYLCASSLTPGRNEQFFGPGTRLTVL.

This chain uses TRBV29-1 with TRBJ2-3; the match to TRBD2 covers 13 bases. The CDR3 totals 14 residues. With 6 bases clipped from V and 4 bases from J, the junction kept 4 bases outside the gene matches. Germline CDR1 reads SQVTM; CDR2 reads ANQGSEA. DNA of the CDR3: TGCAGCGTGGGACTAGCGGGAAACTCAGATACGCAGTATTTT. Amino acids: CSVGLAGNSDTQYF.